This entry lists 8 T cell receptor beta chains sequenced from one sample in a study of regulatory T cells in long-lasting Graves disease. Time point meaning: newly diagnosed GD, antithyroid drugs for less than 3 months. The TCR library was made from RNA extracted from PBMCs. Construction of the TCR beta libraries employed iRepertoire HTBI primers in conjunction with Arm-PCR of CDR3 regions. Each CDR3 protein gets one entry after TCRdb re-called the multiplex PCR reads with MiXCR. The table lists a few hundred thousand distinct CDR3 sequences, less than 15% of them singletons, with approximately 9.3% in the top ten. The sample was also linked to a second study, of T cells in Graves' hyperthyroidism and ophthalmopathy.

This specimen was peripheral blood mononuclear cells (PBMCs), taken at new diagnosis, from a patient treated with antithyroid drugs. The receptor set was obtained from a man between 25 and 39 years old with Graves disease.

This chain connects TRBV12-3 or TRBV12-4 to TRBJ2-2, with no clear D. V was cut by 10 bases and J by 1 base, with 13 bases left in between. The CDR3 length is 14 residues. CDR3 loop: CATGEALNTGELFF. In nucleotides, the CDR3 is TGTGCCACTGGCGAGGCCCTGAACACCGGGGAGCTGTTTTTT.

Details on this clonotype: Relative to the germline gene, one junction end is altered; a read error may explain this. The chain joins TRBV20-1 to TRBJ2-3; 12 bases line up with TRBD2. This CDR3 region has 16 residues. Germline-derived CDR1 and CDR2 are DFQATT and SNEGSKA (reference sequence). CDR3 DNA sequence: TGCAGTGCTAGACCAACTAGCGGGAGGTCCCCAGATACGCAATATTTT. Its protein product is CSARPTSGRSPDTQYF.

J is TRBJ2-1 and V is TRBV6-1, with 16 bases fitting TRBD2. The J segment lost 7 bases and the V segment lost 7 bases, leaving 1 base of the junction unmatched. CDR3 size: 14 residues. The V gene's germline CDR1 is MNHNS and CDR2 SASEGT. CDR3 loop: CASMGLAGGNEQFF. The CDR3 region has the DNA TGTGCCAGCATGGGACTAGCGGGAGGGAATGAGCAGTTCTTC.

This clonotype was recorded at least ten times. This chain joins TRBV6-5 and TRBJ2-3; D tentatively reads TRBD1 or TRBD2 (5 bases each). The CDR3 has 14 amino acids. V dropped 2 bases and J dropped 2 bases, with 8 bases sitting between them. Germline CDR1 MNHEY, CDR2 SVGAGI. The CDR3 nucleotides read TGTGCCAGCAGTTACGGGGGAATCACAGATACGCAGTATTTT. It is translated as CASSYGGITDTQYF.

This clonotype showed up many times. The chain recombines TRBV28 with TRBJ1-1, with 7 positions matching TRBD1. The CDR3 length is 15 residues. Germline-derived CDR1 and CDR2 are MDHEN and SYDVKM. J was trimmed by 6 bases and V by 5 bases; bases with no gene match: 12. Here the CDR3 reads CASSVGGQNSPEAFF. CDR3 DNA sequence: TGTGCCAGCAGTGTTGGGGGACAGAACAGCCCTGAAGCTTTCTTT.

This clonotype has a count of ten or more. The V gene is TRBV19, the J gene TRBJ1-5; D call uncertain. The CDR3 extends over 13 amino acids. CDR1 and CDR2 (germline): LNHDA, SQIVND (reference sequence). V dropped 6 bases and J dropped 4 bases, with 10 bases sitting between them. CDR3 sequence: CASRSPGNQPQHF. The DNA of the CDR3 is TGTGCCAGTAGGTCGCCGGGGAATCAGCCCCAGCATTTT.

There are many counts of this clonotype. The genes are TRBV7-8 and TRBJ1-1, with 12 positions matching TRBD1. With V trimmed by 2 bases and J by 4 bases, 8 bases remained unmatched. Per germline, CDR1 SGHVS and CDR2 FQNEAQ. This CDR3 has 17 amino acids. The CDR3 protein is CASSLYRDRGHGTEAFF. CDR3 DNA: TGTGCCAGCAGCTTATATAGGGACAGGGGGCACGGCACTGAAGCTTTCTTT.

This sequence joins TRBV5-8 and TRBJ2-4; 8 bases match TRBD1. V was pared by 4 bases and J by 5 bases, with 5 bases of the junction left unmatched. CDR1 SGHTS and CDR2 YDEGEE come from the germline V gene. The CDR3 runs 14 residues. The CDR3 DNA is TGTGCCAGCAGCCGCAGGGGGCCCGAAAACATTCAGTACTTC. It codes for CASSRRGPENIQYF. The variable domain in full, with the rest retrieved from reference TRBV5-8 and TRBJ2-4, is EAGVTQSPTHLIKTRGQQATLRCSPISGHTSVYWYQQALGLGLQFLLWYDEGEERNRGNFPPRFSGRQFPNYSSELNVNALELEDSALYLCASSRRGPENIQYFGAGTRLSVL.